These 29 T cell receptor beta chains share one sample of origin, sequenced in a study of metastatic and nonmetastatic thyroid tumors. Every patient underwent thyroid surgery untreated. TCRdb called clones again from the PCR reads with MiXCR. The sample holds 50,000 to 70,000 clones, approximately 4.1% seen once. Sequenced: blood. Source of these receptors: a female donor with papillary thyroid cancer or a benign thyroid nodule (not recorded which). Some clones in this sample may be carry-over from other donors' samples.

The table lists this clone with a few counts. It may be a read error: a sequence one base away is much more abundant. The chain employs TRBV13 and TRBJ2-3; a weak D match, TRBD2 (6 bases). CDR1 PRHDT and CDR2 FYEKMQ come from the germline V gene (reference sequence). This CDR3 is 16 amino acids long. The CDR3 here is CASSLGNSGLTYTQYF. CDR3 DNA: TGTGCCAGCAGCTTAGGGAATAGCGGCCTCACATATACGCAGTATTTT.

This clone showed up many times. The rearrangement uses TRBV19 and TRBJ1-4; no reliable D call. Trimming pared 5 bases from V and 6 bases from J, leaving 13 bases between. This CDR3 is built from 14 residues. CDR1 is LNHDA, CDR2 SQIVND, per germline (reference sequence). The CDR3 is CASSRATDDEKLFF. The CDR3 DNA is TGTGCCAGTAGTCGGGCCACAGATGATGAAAAACTGTTTTTT.

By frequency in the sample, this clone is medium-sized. CDR3 amino acids: CASKQAGPYEQYF. CDR3 nucleotide sequence: TGTGCCAGCAAGCAAGCAGGCCCCTACGAGCAGTACTTC. The rearrangement links TRBV6-1 to TRBJ2-7; D remains unclear. The germline gives CDR1 MNHNS, CDR2 SASEGT. Trimming removed 7 bases at V and 2 bases at J, with 12 bases between. The CDR3 contains 13 residues.

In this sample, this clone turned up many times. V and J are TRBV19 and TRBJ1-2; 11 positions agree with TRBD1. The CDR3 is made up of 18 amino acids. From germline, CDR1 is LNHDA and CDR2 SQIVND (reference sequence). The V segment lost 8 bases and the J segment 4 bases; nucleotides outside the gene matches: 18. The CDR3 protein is CASATTGTGGFVSYGYTF. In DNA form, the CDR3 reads TGTGCCAGTGCCACAACCGGGACAGGGGGATTTGTTAGCTATGGCTACACCTTC.

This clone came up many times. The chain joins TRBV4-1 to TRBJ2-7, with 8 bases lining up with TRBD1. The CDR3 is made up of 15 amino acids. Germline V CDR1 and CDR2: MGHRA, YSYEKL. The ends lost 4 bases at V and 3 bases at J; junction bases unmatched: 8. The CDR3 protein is CASSLSGTGNYEQYF. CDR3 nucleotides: TGCGCCAGCAGCCTGTCCGGGACAGGAAACTACGAGCAGTACTTC.

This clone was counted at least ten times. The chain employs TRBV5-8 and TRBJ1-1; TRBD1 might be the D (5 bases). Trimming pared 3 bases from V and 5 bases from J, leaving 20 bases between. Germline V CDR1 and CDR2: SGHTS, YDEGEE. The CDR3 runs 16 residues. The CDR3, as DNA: TGTGCCAGCAGCTCCCCCCGCGGGGGGGGAAATACTGAAGCTTTCTTT. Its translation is CASSSPRGGGNTEAFF.

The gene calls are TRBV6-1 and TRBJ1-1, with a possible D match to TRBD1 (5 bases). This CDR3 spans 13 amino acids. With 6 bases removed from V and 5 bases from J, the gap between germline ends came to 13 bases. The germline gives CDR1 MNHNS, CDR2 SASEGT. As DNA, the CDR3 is TGTGCCAGCAGGGGGTTCGAGGGGACTGAAGCTTTCTTT. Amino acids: CASRGFEGTEAFF.

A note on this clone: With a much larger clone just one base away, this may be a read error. The chain's CDR3 is CASRSPLGAGVTGELVF. DNA of the CDR3: TGTGCCAGTAGATCCCCCCTGGGGGCGGGGGTCACCGGGGAGCTGGTTTTT. The chain carries TRBV19 and TRBJ2-2; a weak D match, TRBD2 (7 bases). The germline V gene encodes CDR1 LNHDA and CDR2 SQIVND (reference sequence). This CDR3 spans 17 amino acids.

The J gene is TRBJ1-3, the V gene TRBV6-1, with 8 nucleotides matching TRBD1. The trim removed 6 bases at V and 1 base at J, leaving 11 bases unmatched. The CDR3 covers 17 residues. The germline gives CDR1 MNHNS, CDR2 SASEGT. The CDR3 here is CASSQPGQGVSGNTIYF. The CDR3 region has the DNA TGTGCCAGCAGCCAGCCTGGACAGGGAGTGTCTGGAAACACCATATATTTT.

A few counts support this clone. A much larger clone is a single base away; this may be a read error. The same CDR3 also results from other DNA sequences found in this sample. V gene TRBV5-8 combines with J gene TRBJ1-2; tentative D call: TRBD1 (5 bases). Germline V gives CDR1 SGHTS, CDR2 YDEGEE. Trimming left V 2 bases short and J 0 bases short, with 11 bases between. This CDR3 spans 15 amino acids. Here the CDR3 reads CASSLRDRANYGYTF. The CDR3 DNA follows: TGTGCCAGCAGCTTACGAGACAGAGCTAACTATGGCTACACCTTC.

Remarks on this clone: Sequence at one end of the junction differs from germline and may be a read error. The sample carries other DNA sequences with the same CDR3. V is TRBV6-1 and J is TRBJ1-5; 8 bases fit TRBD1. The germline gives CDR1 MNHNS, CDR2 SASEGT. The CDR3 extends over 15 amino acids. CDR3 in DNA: TGTGCCAGCAGTCTCGGGACAGGTGGGGATCAGCCTCAGCATTTT. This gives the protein CASSLGTGGDQPQHF.

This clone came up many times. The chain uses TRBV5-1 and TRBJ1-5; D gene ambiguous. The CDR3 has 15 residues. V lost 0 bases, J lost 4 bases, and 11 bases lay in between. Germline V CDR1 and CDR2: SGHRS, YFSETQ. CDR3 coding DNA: TGCGCCAGCAGCTTGGGACAACTAGAGAATCAGCCCCAGCATTTT. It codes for CASSLGQLENQPQHF.

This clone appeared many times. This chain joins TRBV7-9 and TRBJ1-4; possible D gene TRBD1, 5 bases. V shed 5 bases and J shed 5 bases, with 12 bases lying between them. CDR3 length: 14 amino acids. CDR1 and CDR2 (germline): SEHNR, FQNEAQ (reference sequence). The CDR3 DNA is TGTGCCAGCAGCCCGGGGGGGGGAAATGAAAAACTGTTTTTT. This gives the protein CASSPGGGNEKLFF. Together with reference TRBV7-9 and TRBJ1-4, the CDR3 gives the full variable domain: DTGVSQNPRHKITKRGQNVTFRCDPISEHNRLYWYRQTLGQGPEFLTYFQNEAQLEKSRLLSDRFSAERPKGSFSTLEIQRTEQGDSAMYLCASSPGGGNEKLFFGSGTQLSVL.

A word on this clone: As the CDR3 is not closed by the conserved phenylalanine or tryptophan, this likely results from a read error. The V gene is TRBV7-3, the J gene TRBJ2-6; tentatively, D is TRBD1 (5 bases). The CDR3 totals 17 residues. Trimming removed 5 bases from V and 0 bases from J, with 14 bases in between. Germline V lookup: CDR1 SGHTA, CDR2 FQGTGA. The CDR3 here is CASSRAGSSSGANVLTL. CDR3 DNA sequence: TGTGCCAGCAGCAGGGCAGGGTCTAGCTCTGGGGCCAACGTCCTGACTTTG.

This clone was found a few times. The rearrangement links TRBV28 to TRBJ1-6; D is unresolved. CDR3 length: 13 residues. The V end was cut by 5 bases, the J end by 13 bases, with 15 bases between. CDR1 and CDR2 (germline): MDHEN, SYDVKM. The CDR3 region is CASSPPRGSPLHF. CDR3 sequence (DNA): TGTGCCAGCAGTCCACCACGGGGTTCGCCCCTCCACTTT.

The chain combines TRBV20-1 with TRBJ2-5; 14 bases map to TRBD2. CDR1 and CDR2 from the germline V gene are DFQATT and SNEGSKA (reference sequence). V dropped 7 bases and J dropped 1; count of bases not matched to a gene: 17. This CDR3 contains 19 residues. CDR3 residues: CSVQPPGTSGRKFQETQYF. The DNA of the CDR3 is TGCAGTGTCCAACCCCCCGGGACTAGCGGGAGAAAGTTCCAAGAGACCCAGTACTTC.

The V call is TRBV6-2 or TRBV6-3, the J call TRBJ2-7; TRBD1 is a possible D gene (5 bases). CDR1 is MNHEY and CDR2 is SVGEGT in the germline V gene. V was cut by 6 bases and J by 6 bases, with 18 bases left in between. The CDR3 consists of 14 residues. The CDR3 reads CASRSGPGKGEQYF. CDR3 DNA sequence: TGTGCCAGCAGATCTGGACCAGGGAAGGGCGAGCAGTACTTC.

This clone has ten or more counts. CDR3 region: CAANWGLNQPQHF. The CDR3 bases are TGTGCCGCCAATTGGGGGCTCAATCAGCCCCAGCATTTT. The V gene is TRBV28, the J gene TRBJ1-5, with D possibly matching TRBD1 (6 bases). Germline CDR1 and CDR2: MDHEN and SYDVKM. The length of the CDR3 is 13 residues. V dropped 11 bases and J dropped 3 bases, with 14 bases sitting between them.

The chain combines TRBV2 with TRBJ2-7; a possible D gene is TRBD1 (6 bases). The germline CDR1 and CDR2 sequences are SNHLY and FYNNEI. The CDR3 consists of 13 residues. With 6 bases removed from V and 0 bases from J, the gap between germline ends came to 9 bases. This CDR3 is CASRVQGSYEQYF. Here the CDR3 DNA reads TGTGCCAGCAGGGTACAGGGCTCCTACGAGCAGTACTTC.

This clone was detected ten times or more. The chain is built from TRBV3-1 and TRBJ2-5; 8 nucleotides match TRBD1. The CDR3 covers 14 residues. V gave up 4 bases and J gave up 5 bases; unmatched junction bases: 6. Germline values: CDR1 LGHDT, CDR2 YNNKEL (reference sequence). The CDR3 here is CASSLQGAGETQYF. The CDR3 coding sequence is TGTGCCAGCAGCCTGCAGGGGGCTGGGGAGACCCAGTACTTC.

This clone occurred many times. The CDR3 DNA is TGTGCCAGCAGCTTAGGGGGAGTGGGGGAGCAGTACTTC. Protein sequence: CASSLGGVGEQYF. The chain carries TRBV7-6 and TRBJ2-7, with TRBD2 as a possible D gene (5 bases). The V gene's germline CDR1 is SGHVS and CDR2 FNYEAQ. The CDR3 consists of 13 residues. Trimming pared 1 base from V and 7 bases from J, leaving 11 bases between.

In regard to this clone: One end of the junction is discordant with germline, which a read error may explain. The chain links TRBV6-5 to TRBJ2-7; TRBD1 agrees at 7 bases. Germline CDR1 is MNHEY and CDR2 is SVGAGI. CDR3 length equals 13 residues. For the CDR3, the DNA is TGTGCCAGCAGTTTGGACAGGTCCTACGAGCATTACTTC. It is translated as CASSLDRSYEHYF.

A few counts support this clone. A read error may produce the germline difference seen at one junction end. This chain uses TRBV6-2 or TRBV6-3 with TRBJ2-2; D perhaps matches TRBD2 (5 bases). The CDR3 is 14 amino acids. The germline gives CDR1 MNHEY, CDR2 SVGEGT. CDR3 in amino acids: CAGIPVPRTGDLFF. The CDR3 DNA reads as TGTGCCGGCATTCCGGTACCAAGGACCGGGGATCTGTTTTTT.

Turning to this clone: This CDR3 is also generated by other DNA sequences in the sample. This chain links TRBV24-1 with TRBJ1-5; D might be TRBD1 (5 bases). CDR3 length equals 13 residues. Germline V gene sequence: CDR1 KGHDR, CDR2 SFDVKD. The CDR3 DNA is TGTGCAACAACTTCAGGGCCCAGTCGGCCCCAGCATTTT. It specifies CATTSGPSRPQHF.

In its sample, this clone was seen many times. CDR3 in DNA: TGTGCCAGCAGCTTTATCGGCCACCAAACCTACAATGAGCAGTTCTTC. It encodes CASSFIGHQTYNEQFF. The chain employs TRBV5-8 and TRBJ2-1; D is unresolved. Looked up from germline, CDR1 is SGHTS and CDR2 is YDEGEE. Trimming cost V 2 bases and J 2 bases, with 14 bases left between them. The CDR3 consists of 16 residues.

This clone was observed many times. The CDR3 sequence: CASSETGLPTQYF. As DNA, the CDR3 is TGTGCCAGCAGCGAAACAGGGCTCCCTACGCAGTATTTT. This chain links TRBV6-2 or TRBV6-3 with TRBJ2-3, with D maybe TRBD1 (6 bases). V shed 6 bases and J shed 8 bases, with 15 bases lying between them. The germline V gene has CDR1 MNHEY and CDR2 SVGEGT. This CDR3 spans 13 amino acids.

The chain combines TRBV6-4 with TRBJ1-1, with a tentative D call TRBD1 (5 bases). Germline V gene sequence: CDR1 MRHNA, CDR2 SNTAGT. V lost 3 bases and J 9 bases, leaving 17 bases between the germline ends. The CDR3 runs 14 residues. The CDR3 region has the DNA TGTGCCAGCAGTGAAGGGACTCAGGTGACTAAAGCTTTCTTT. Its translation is CASSEGTQVTKAFF.

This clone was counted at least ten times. CDR3 coding DNA: TGTGCCAGCAGTTTTAAAACTAGCGGGAGGGCCGGGGCAGATACGCAGTATTTT. It yields the protein CASSFKTSGRAGADTQYF. The chain recombines TRBV27 with TRBJ2-3; 13 nucleotides line up with TRBD2. There are 18 residues in the CDR3. CDR1 and CDR2 from the germline V gene are MNHEY and SMNVEV (reference sequence). Germline trimming cut 3 bases from V and 4 bases from J; bases unmatched to any gene: 10.

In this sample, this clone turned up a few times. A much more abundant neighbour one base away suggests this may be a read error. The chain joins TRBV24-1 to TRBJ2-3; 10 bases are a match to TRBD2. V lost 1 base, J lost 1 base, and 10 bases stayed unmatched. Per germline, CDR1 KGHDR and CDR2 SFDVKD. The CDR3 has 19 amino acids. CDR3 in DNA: TGTGCCACCAGTGATTTTACTAGCGGGACCAACGTGGGCACAGATACGCAGTATTTT. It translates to CATSDFTSGTNVGTDTQYF.